Below are 31 T cell receptor beta chains sequenced from a single sample in a study of T-cell reconstitution after alpha-beta-depleted transplantation in children. The study's findings and limits: One year after transplant, T-cell counts and diversity came mostly from newly produced T cells.

Unique molecular identifiers tagged the TCRbeta library. From the PCR reads, TCRdb called clonotypes with MiXCR, one entry per CDR3 protein. The sample lists fewer than 350,000 distinct CDR3 sequences, around 7.3% seen once, with approximately 9% in the top ten. No antigen is known for these receptors. This specimen was peripheral blood, taken 360 days after TCRalphabeta/CD19-depleted stem cell transplant. The origin of the receptors is a female patient younger than 10 who had a stem cell transplant for Fanconi anemia, so the T cells may come from the graft donor.

The sample holds a few counts of this clonotype. V usage is TRBV28 and J usage is TRBJ1-2; possibly TRBD1 for D (5 bases). The CDR3 sequence is 17 residues long. The germline gives CDR1 MDHEN, CDR2 SYDVKM. V was pared by 3 bases and J by 0 bases, with 17 bases between. The CDR3 here is CASSFGEGAWANYGYTF. CDR3 nucleotide sequence: TGTGCCAGCAGTTTTGGGGAAGGGGCGTGGGCTAACTATGGCTACACCTTC.

This clonotype was recorded many times. The chain links TRBV20-1 to TRBJ2-3; D is undetermined. CDR3 size: 14 residues. Trimming cost V 4 bases and J 3 bases, with 14 bases left between them. From germline, CDR1 is DFQATT and CDR2 SNEGSKA (reference sequence). CDR3 sequence: CSATRASLTDTQYF. DNA of the CDR3: TGCAGTGCTACCCGCGCCTCGCTTACAGATACGCAGTATTTT.

This clonotype was recorded many times. V gene TRBV25-1 combines with J gene TRBJ1-5; no definite D call. Trimming took 6 bases from V and 4 from J, leaving 13 bases between them. The germline gives CDR1 MGHDK, CDR2 SYGVNS. The CDR3 has 14 amino acids. CDR3 protein: CASSPFGDNQPQHF. In DNA form, the CDR3 reads TGTGCCAGCAGCCCTTTTGGGGATAATCAGCCCCAGCATTTT.

This clonotype showed up many times. The rearrangement uses TRBV9 and TRBJ2-1; D might be TRBD1 (5 bases). CDR3 length: 14 amino acids. Per germline, CDR1 SGDLS and CDR2 YYNGEE. V was trimmed by 0 bases and J by 5 bases, leaving 9 bases between them. The CDR3 is CASSVDWGDNEQFF. CDR3 DNA sequence: TGTGCCAGCAGCGTAGATTGGGGCGACAATGAGCAGTTCTTC.

In this sample, this clonotype turned up a few times. The rearrangement uses TRBV7-2 and TRBJ1-6, with D tentatively TRBD1 (6 bases). Trimming cost V 4 bases and J 4 bases, with 14 bases left between them. Germline-derived CDR1 and CDR2 are SGHTA and FQGNSA. The CDR3 totals 16 residues. CDR3 protein: CASSYKGGTYNSPLHF. The CDR3 DNA follows: TGTGCCAGCAGCTATAAGGGTGGGACATATAATTCACCCCTCCACTTT.

This clonotype was seen at least ten times. The V call is TRBV5-1, the J call TRBJ2-7; no firm D call. V lost 0 bases and J lost 4, with 11 bases in between. The CDR3 totals 14 residues. The germline CDR1 and CDR2 sequences are SGHRS and YFSETQ. As DNA, the CDR3 is TGCGCCAGCAGCTTGGCCACTCACAGATACGAGCAGTACTTC. Translating it yields CASSLATHRYEQYF.

The sample holds many counts of this clonotype. V and J are TRBV6-1 and TRBJ2-6; the D is unclear. Trimming left V 6 bases short and J 8 bases short, with 11 bases between. Germline-derived CDR1 and CDR2 are MNHNS and SASEGT. The CDR3 length is 13 residues. The CDR3 sequence is CASRSTPSNVLTF. The CDR3 DNA reads as TGTGCCAGCAGAAGTACGCCATCCAACGTCCTGACTTTC.

This clonotype was detected a few times. J is TRBJ2-1 and V is TRBV18, with TRBD1 matching over 7 bases. The CDR3 contains 13 residues. J was trimmed by 7 bases and V by 6 bases; bases with no gene match: 6. In germline, CDR1 is KGHSH, CDR2 LQKENI. The DNA of the CDR3 is TGTGCCAGCTCGCTCAAGGGGGCGAATGAGCAGTTCTTC. Protein: CASSLKGANEQFF.

This clonotype was detected ten times or more. The V gene is TRBV5-1, the J gene TRBJ2-1; 10 bases align to TRBD2. The trim removed 3 bases at V and 6 bases at J, leaving 9 bases unmatched. The CDR3 contains 16 residues. CDR1 and CDR2 from the germline V gene are SGHRS and YFSETQ. CDR3 sequence reads: CASSSLVASGSNEQFF. CDR3 DNA: TGCGCCAGCAGCTCCTTGGTTGCTAGCGGGAGCAATGAGCAGTTCTTC.

The gene calls are TRBV20-1 and TRBJ2-4, with 8 bases matching TRBD2. This CDR3 comprises 12 residues. The junction had 0 bases not matched to a gene; V was cut back by 2 bases and J by 6 bases. The germline V gene has CDR1 DFQATT and CDR2 SNEGSKA (reference sequence). CDR3 sequence reads: CSARLAGNIQYF. The CDR3 DNA is TGCAGTGCTAGACTAGCGGGAAACATTCAGTACTTC.

This clonotype came up a few times. The gene calls are TRBV18 and TRBJ1-1; unclear D gene. CDR3 length equals 14 residues. Germline V gene sequence: CDR1 KGHSH, CDR2 LQKENI. V lost 2 bases and J lost 4, with 11 bases in between. CDR3 loop: CASSPLGGITEAFF. CDR3 DNA sequence: TGTGCCAGCTCACCATTAGGAGGAATCACTGAAGCTTTCTTT.

This clonotype came up many times. This rearrangement joins TRBV2 to TRBJ1-2; no clear D gene. This CDR3 has 13 amino acids. CDR1 is SNHLY, CDR2 FYNNEI, per germline. V gave up 10 bases and J gave up 2 bases, with 14 bases separating them. CDR3 DNA: TGTGCCACTATATCTGATTCAAACTATGGCTACACCTTC. This encodes CATISDSNYGYTF.

This chain links TRBV27 with TRBJ1-1; 8 nucleotides align to TRBD1. The V gene's germline CDR1 is MNHEY and CDR2 SMNVEV (reference sequence). The V gene end was trimmed by 8 bases and the J gene end by 7 bases; junction bases not matched to a gene: 9. The CDR3 length is 13 residues. The CDR3 DNA reads TGTGCCAGCGGAAGGACAGGGCGCAATGAAGCTTTCTTT. Its protein is CASGRTGRNEAFF.

In this sample, this clonotype turned up a few times. The chain recombines TRBV20-1 with TRBJ1-1, with D maybe TRBD1 (5 bases). The V gene lost 0 bases and the J gene lost 1 base, with 9 bases spanning the gap. Germline CDR1 is DFQATT and CDR2 is SNEGSKA (reference sequence). This CDR3 contains 14 residues. The CDR3 bases are TGCAGTGCTAGAGATTCAGGGAAGAACACTGAAGCTTTCTTT. It is translated as CSARDSGKNTEAFF.

This clonotype was seen at least ten times. The chain uses TRBV9 and TRBJ2-2, with D unclear. The CDR3 extends over 14 amino acids. Germline-derived CDR1 and CDR2 are SGDLS and YYNGEE. V dropped 3 bases and J dropped 3 bases, with 9 bases sitting between them. In DNA form, the CDR3 reads TGTGCCAGCAGCGCTCTAGACTACACCGGGGAGCTGTTTTTT. The encoded protein is CASSALDYTGELFF.

This clonotype showed up many times. The chain links TRBV2 to TRBJ2-3; 10 bases align to TRBD1. The CDR3 extends over 16 amino acids. Germline loops: CDR1 SNHLY, CDR2 FYNNEI. V was pared by 2 bases and J by 4 bases, with 6 bases of the junction left unmatched. This CDR3 is CASSEQRQGASDTQYF. In DNA, the CDR3 is TGTGCCAGCAGTGAACAGCGACAGGGGGCATCAGATACGCAGTATTTT.

This clonotype was detected many times. The chain carries TRBV5-1 and TRBJ2-6; D uncertain. The V and J ends lost 7 bases and 2 bases respectively, with 13 bases between them. The V gene's germline CDR1 is SGHRS and CDR2 YFSETQ. The CDR3 sequence is 15 residues long. For the CDR3, the DNA is TGCGCCAGCCGATTAATAGGCGCTGGGGCCAACGTCCTGACTTTC. This codes for CASRLIGAGANVLTF.

This clonotype was recorded at least ten times. The rearrangement joins TRBV27 to TRBJ2-3; D remains unclear. Germline V gives CDR1 MNHEY, CDR2 SMNVEV (reference sequence). CDR3 length equals 13 residues. The V gene lost 5 bases and the J gene lost 8 bases, with 14 bases spanning the gap. The CDR3 loop reads CASSPLPTGTQYF. The CDR3 DNA reads TGTGCCAGCAGTCCCCTCCCGACGGGTACGCAGTATTTT.

A note on this clonotype: A much bigger clone sits one base away, suggesting this may be a read error. The chain has TRBV6-1 and TRBJ2-1, with 7 bases that match TRBD2. Per the germline V gene, CDR1 is MNHNS and CDR2 is SASEGT. CDR3 size: 16 residues. The CDR3 DNA reads as TGTGCCAGCAGTGAGGGGGGGGGAGCCTCCTACAATGAGCAGCTCTTC. Its protein is CASSEGGGASYNEQLF.

This clonotype has at least ten counts. The chain uses TRBV12-3 or TRBV12-4 and TRBJ2-7, with 8 bases matching TRBD1. There are 15 residues in the CDR3. Trimming removed 6 bases from V and 2 bases from J; junction bases left unmatched: 9. Written as DNA, the CDR3 is TGTGCCAGCAGCCTCGGACAGGGAGCGGCCTACGAGCAGTACGTC. Residues: CASSLGQGAAYEQYV.

This clonotype came up many times. V and J are TRBV10-3 and TRBJ2-1, with a tentative D call TRBD2 (6 bases). The CDR3 is 14 residues long. The germline V and J ends were trimmed by 6 bases and 1 base, with 10 bases remaining between them. Germline CDR1 and CDR2: ENHRY and SYGVKD. The CDR3 bases are TGTGCCATCAGACTTAGCGGTTCCTACAATGAGCAGTTCTTC. Translated: CAIRLSGSYNEQFF.

In its sample, this clonotype was seen many times. The rearrangement links TRBV12-3 or TRBV12-4 to TRBJ2-7; D is unclear. Trimming left V 1 base short and J 6 bases short, with 10 bases between. This CDR3 is built from 13 residues. The CDR3 here is CASSLGTRAEQYV. CDR3 DNA: TGTGCCAGCAGTTTAGGCACGAGAGCCGAGCAGTACGTC.

This clonotype has at least ten counts. The chain has TRBV10-3 and TRBJ2-3; 9 bases match TRBD1. Germline V gene lookup returns CDR1 ENHRY and CDR2 SYGVKD. The V gene end was trimmed by 11 bases and the J gene end by 6 bases; junction bases not matched to a gene: 9. The CDR3 covers 13 residues. The CDR3 is CAVDRGISDTQYF. The CDR3 region has the DNA TGTGCCGTCGACAGGGGGATAAGTGATACGCAGTATTTT.

This clonotype was found many times. For the CDR3, the DNA is TGTGCCAGCACGGGGGTTGCTGGGGATGCCAATGAGCAGTTCTTC. This encodes CASTGVAGDANEQFF. V is TRBV6-1 and J is TRBJ2-1; the D gene is possibly TRBD2 (6 bases). The germline V and J ends were trimmed by 7 bases and 6 bases, with 19 bases remaining between them. This CDR3 spans 15 amino acids. Germline V gene data show CDR1 as MNHNS and CDR2 as SASEGT.

Many counts were recorded for this clonotype. At one boundary the junction diverges from the germline segment, which might be a read error. This chain joins TRBV11-3 and TRBJ2-1; D gene ambiguous. The CDR3 runs 14 residues. Looked up from germline, CDR1 is SGHNT and CDR2 is YENEEA. The CDR3 DNA follows: TGTGCCAGCAGCCCCCGGGCCTCCCACAATGAGCAGTTCTTC. Translation gives CASSPRASHNEQFF. The variable domain in full, completed from reference TRBV11-3 and TRBJ2-1, reads EAGVVQSPRYKIIEKKQPVAFWCNPISGHNTLYWYLQNLGQGPELLIRYENEEAVDDSQLPKDRFSAERLKGVDSTLKIQPAELGDSAVYLCASSPRASHNEQFFGPGTRLTVL.

This clonotype came up many times. V and J are TRBV9 and TRBJ2-4, with TRBD1 as a possible D gene (7 bases). Trimming stripped 0 bases from V and 1 base from J, with 17 bases between. Germline-derived CDR1 and CDR2 are SGDLS and YYNGEE. The CDR3 has 18 amino acids. This CDR3 reads CASSVGGTTGRAKNIQYF. Written as DNA, the CDR3 is TGTGCCAGCAGCGTAGGGGGCACGACAGGGAGGGCCAAAAACATTCAGTACTTC.

The V and J genes are TRBV4-2 and TRBJ1-2, with D possibly being TRBD1 (5 bases). CDR1 is LGHNA and CDR2 is YNFKEQ in the germline V gene. V shed 4 bases and J shed 8 bases, with 14 bases lying between them. The CDR3 spans 13 residues. The CDR3 DNA follows: TGTGCCAGCAGCCCTGGACACCTGGGGGGCTACACCTTC. This encodes CASSPGHLGGYTF.

This clonotype was found many times. The chain links TRBV28 to TRBJ1-1; D is possibly TRBD1 (6 bases). The CDR3 is 16 amino acids. CDR1 is MDHEN, CDR2 SYDVKM, per germline. Trimming removed 6 bases from V and 0 bases from J, with 17 bases in between. The CDR3 here is CASSRKTGFMNTEAFF. The CDR3 DNA is TGTGCCAGCAGCCGGAAAACAGGGTTTATGAACACTGAAGCTTTCTTT.

V and J are TRBV6-2 or TRBV6-3 and TRBJ2-1, with D perhaps TRBD2 (5 bases). With 8 bases removed from V and 1 base from J, the gap between germline ends came to 15 bases. CDR3 length: 15 amino acids. Germline CDR1 is MNHEY and CDR2 is SVGEGT. The CDR3 region has the DNA TGTGCCAGCTCCATCGCGGGTGGGTCCTACAATGAGCAGTTCTTC. Translated: CASSIAGGSYNEQFF.

This clonotype has at least ten counts. The chain is built from TRBV20-1 and TRBJ2-2; D ambiguous. Trimming pared 3 bases from V and 3 bases from J, leaving 8 bases between. This CDR3 region has 13 residues. Germline V CDR1 and CDR2: DFQATT, SNEGSKA (reference sequence). The CDR3 reads CSASRTDTGELFF. The DNA of the CDR3 is TGCAGTGCTAGCAGGACGGACACCGGGGAGCTGTTTTTT.

In this sample, this clonotype turned up a few times. The V gene is TRBV4-3, the J gene TRBJ1-1; 7 bases map to TRBD1. Germline values: CDR1 LGHNA, CDR2 YSLEER. The CDR3 has 16 residues. V shed 6 bases and J 1 base; nucleotides not matched to a gene: 11. The CDR3 DNA reads as TGCGCCAGCAGTCCAATCGCCGGGACAGAGAACACTGAAGCTTTCTTT. This encodes CASSPIAGTENTEAFF.